One T cell receptor (beta chain) is described in this entry. Enrollees, about 18 to 90 years old, lived in fewer than 25 US areas. Cohort assignment relied on participant-reported clinical history. The sample originates from a study of blood T cell repertoires in COVID-19. For the study at large: Sources were T cells, B-cell-depleted T cells, or PBMCs; the material itself was cDNA or gDNA.

CDR3 size: 12 residues. The germline V gene has CDR1 MNHNS and CDR2 SASEGT. V dropped 1 base and J dropped 14 bases, with 9 bases sitting between them. Authors' data handling: Estimated nucleated cell counts came from reference gene primer amplification. Measured with immunoSEQ multiplex PCR; TCRdb has only the in-frame clones, and not every one. V, J and clone size are taken as reported in that table, and D and trimming were inferred from the DNA itself. Here the sample spans 250,000 or so clones, about 90% being singletons. The chain joins TRBV6-1 to TRBJ1-6, with D possibly matching TRBD1 (5 bases). The material sequenced was PBMCs or T cells enriched from blood (not recorded which). This clonotype originated in a woman in her 30s with acute COVID-19. Here the CDR3 DNA reads TGTGCCAGCAGTGAAGTTTCGACAGCCCTCCACTTT. Protein product: CASSEVSTALHF.